A single sample is the source of the 6 T cell receptor beta chains below, sequenced in a study of shared clonotypes between healthy human individuals. Libraries were prepared by immunoSEQ multiplex PCR; TCRdb keeps only in-frame clonotypes and omits some of them. The sample lists about 490,000 clones; 65% to 80% were seen once. The specimen sequenced was PBMCs. The receptors were sampled from a woman in her thirties or forties in good health. Some clones in this sample may be carry-over from other donors' samples.

This clone was recorded only once. The V gene is TRBV30, the J gene TRBJ2-5; 12 nucleotides line up with TRBD2. The germline V gene has CDR1 GTSNPN and CDR2 SVGIG (reference sequence). V lost 1 base, J lost 7 bases, and 10 bases stayed unmatched. This CDR3 has 16 residues. DNA for the CDR3: TGTGCCTGGAGTGCAACCACACTAGCGGGAGGAGGGACCCAGTACTTC. This codes for CAWSATTLAGGGTQYF.

A single count supports this clone. The chain employs TRBV7-9 and TRBJ1-2; perhaps TRBD1 as D (6 bases). Between the trimmed V and J ends, which lost 2 bases and 2 bases, there was a span of 12 bases. Germline values: CDR1 SEHNR, CDR2 FQNEAQ (reference sequence). There are 15 residues in the CDR3. The CDR3 sequence: CASSLREGGNYGYTF. The CDR3 DNA is TGTGCCAGCAGCTTAAGGGAAGGGGGAAACTATGGCTACACCTTC.

The chain uses TRBV10-3 and TRBJ1-2; D may be TRBD1 (5 bases). Trimming removed 9 bases from V and 6 bases from J, with 14 bases in between. The CDR3 covers 12 residues. Germline assignment: CDR1 ENHRY and CDR2 SYGVKD. Here the CDR3 DNA reads TGTGCCATTGGAAGCCGGGGGGATGGCTACACCTTC. Amino acid sequence: CAIGSRGDGYTF.

This sequence joins TRBV28 and TRBJ2-1, with TRBD1 matching 8 bases. Germline V lookup: CDR1 MDHEN, CDR2 SYDVKM. V gave up 4 bases and J gave up 8 bases; unmatched junction bases: 13. There are 16 residues in the CDR3. This chain's CDR3 is CASSSGGVEGLDEQFF. CDR3 DNA sequence: TGTGCCAGCAGTTCAGGGGGCGTCGAGGGTTTAGATGAGCAGTTCTTC.

In its sample, this clone was seen once. This chain connects TRBV5-1 to TRBJ2-7, with a possible D match to TRBD1 (6 bases). The CDR3 consists of 14 residues. Germline assignment: CDR1 SGHRS and CDR2 YFSETQ. Trimming pared 4 bases from V and 4 bases from J, leaving 15 bases between. CDR3 in DNA: TGCGCCAGCAGCCTACAGGGACCGGGGTACGAGCAGTACTTC. This gives the protein CASSLQGPGYEQYF.

V gene TRBV6-1 combines with J gene TRBJ1-5; D is unresolved. The germline V gene has CDR1 MNHNS and CDR2 SASEGT. The V end was cut by 0 bases, the J end by 3 bases, with 9 bases between. The CDR3 totals 15 residues. DNA for the CDR3: TGTGCCAGCAGTGAAGCGCACGGGGACAATCAGCCCCAGCATTTT. Protein sequence: CASSEAHGDNQPQHF.